This T cell receptor beta chain is drawn from a study of beta chain features in type 1 diabetes. Whole-study results and caveats: TCRB CDR3 length was moderately but significantly reduced in all four CD4+ subsets of Type 1 diabetes patients. Possibly, sequencing cDNA over-represented cells that had high TCR expression levels. VDJ junctions from patients with type 1 diabetes contained fewer insertions and more deletions.

Since all of the isolated RNA was reverse transcribed, expressed TCRB transcripts were what got sequenced. TCRdb's copy holds only in-frame clones and misses some; the assay was immunoSEQ multiplex PCR. Here the sample spans around 600,000 clones, about an eighth being singletons. Notes on this clone: The antigen remains unidentified.

CDR3 length: 12 amino acids. Germline CDR1 reads SQVTM; CDR2 reads ANQGSEA. The V gene end was trimmed by 7 bases and the J gene end by 5 bases; junction bases not matched to a gene: 6. The chain links TRBV29-1 to TRBJ2-7; TRBD1 matches at 9 bases. Sequenced material: naive CD4+ T cells from blood. This TCR derives from a man younger than 40 with type 1 diabetes. CDR3: CSGRTGDHEQYF. The DNA of the CDR3 is TGCAGCGGACGGACAGGGGACCACGAGCAGTACTTC.